These 23 T cell receptor beta chains were all obtained from the same sample, sequenced in a study of blood T cell repertoires in COVID-19. The method was immunoSEQ multiplex PCR; TCRdb's version includes in-frame clones alone and lacks a portion of them. The sample contains approximately 260,000 clones, under 90% of which appear only once. The sequenced material came from PBMCs or T cells enriched from blood (not recorded which). The receptors were gathered from a woman in her sixties who had recovered from COVID-19.

V is TRBV2 and J is TRBJ1-5; 7 positions match TRBD1. The CDR3 extends over 13 amino acids. Looked up from germline, CDR1 is SNHLY and CDR2 is FYNNEI. Unmatched junction bases numbered 3, after V lost 6 bases and J lost 4 bases. Here the CDR3 DNA reads TGTGCCAGCAGCCGGGACAGAAATCAGCCCCAGCATTTT. Encoded protein: CASSRDRNQPQHF.

The rearrangement joins TRBV6-5 to TRBJ2-1, with TRBD2 matching 10 bases. Germline V lookup: CDR1 MNHEY, CDR2 SVGAGI. The CDR3 contains 15 residues. V lost 8 bases, J lost 8 bases, and 12 bases stayed unmatched. CDR3 amino acids: CASFSRGLATDEQFF. The CDR3, as DNA: TGTGCCAGCTTCTCACGGGGACTAGCGACCGATGAGCAGTTCTTC.

This chain uses TRBV15 with TRBJ1-5; D is unclear. The CDR3 covers 15 residues. Germline CDR1 LNHNV, CDR2 YYDKDF (reference sequence). V was clipped by 0 bases and J by 7 bases, with 13 bases between them. DNA of the CDR3: TGTGCCACCAGCAGAGATAGTGGCGGAGGGCAGCCCCAGCATTTT. Its translation is CATSRDSGGGQPQHF.

This chain joins TRBV2 and TRBJ2-3; 8 bases are a match to TRBD1. CDR1 and CDR2 (germline): SNHLY, FYNNEI. V gave up 8 bases and J gave up 7 bases; unmatched junction bases: 5. This CDR3 region has 12 residues. The CDR3 region has the DNA TGTGCCAGCTCGGACAGGGATAATACGCAGTATTTT. Protein product: CASSDRDNTQYF.

This clone showed up just once. The chain recombines TRBV11-3 with TRBJ2-3; 8 bases are a match to TRBD2. Germline assignment: CDR1 SGHNT and CDR2 YENEEA. The CDR3 loop spans 15 amino acids. Germline trimming cut 4 bases from V and 6 bases from J; bases unmatched to any gene: 9. The CDR3 loop is CASSSTIAGLDTQYF. As DNA, the CDR3 is TGTGCCAGCAGCTCCACCATAGCGGGATTGGATACGCAGTATTTT.

The chain uses TRBV28 and TRBJ2-1, with 12 nucleotides matching TRBD2. The CDR3 totals 15 residues. The germline V gene encodes CDR1 MDHEN and CDR2 SYDVKM. With 7 bases clipped from V and 8 bases from J, the junction kept 9 bases outside the gene matches. Here the CDR3 DNA reads TGTGCCAGCACTGAACTAGCGGGAGGCGGCTATGAGCAGTTCTTC. It yields the protein CASTELAGGGYEQFF. Full variable domain (rest looked up from reference TRBV28 and TRBJ2-1): DVKVTQSSRYLVKRTGEKVFLECVQDMDHENMFWYRQDPGLGLRLIYFSYDVKMKEKGDIPEGYSVSREKKERFSLILESASTNQTSMYLCASTELAGGGYEQFFGPGTRLTVL.

J is TRBJ2-2 and V is TRBV30; 7 bases fit TRBD1. The length of the CDR3 is 14 residues. Germline V gives CDR1 GTSNPN, CDR2 SVGIG (reference sequence). The V and J ends lost 3 bases and 7 bases, in that order; junction bases with no gene match: 8. CDR3 amino acids: CAWSQLQGFGELFF. CDR3 DNA: TGTGCCTGGAGCCAATTACAGGGGTTCGGGGAGCTGTTTTTT.

The V and J genes are TRBV11-2 and TRBJ1-1, with D unresolved. CDR1 SGHAT and CDR2 FQNNGV come from the germline V gene. Trimming took 0 bases from V and 0 from J, leaving 14 bases between them. This CDR3 has 17 residues. The CDR3 DNA is TGTGCCAGCAGCTTAGAGACTCGCGCCCCCATGAACACTGAAGCTTTCTTT. Translating gives CASSLETRAPMNTEAFF.

This chain links TRBV3-1 (or the pseudogene TRBV3-2) with TRBJ2-1; 9 nucleotides match TRBD2. The CDR3 is made up of 16 amino acids. The ends lost 1 base at V and 2 bases at J; junction bases unmatched: 3. Germline V CDR1 and CDR2: LGHDT, YNNKEL (reference sequence). The CDR3 coding sequence is TGTGCCAGCAGCCAAGGCGGGGGGGCCACCTACAATGAGCAGTTCTTC. Translating gives CASSQGGGATYNEQFF.

This clone was picked up a small number of times. CDR3 residues: CASTPGAHYTGELFF. In DNA, the CDR3 is TGTGCCAGCACTCCAGGGGCCCACTACACCGGGGAGCTGTTTTTT. V usage is TRBV28 and J usage is TRBJ2-2, with a weak D call TRBD1 (6 bases). There are 15 residues in the CDR3. V was cut by 7 bases and J by 3 bases, with 15 bases left in between. Germline CDR1 and CDR2: MDHEN and SYDVKM.

This chain uses TRBV30 with TRBJ2-2, with TRBD1 matching 7 bases. J gave up 3 bases and V 3 bases, and 4 bases lay outside the gene matches. The length of the CDR3 is 14 residues. Germline CDR1 is GTSNPN and CDR2 is SVGIG (reference sequence). CDR3 in amino acids: CAWSAGQDTGELFF. CDR3 nucleotide sequence: TGTGCCTGGAGCGCCGGACAGGACACCGGGGAGCTGTTTTTT.

The rearrangement uses TRBV27 and TRBJ2-2, with TRBD1 as a possible D gene (5 bases). With 2 bases removed from V and 5 bases from J, the gap between germline ends came to 9 bases. The CDR3 covers 14 residues. CDR1 is MNHEY and CDR2 is SMNVEV in the germline V gene (reference sequence). The CDR3 DNA reads TGTGCCAGCAGTTTACCCCCAGGGACCGGGGAGCTGTTTTTT. Its translation: CASSLPPGTGELFF.

As concerns this clone: This same CDR3 is encoded by further DNA sequences in the sample. The CDR3 region has the DNA TGTGCCTGGAGTGTACTCGGGGGCTACACCTTC. This codes for CAWSVLGGYTF. This chain links TRBV30 with TRBJ1-2, with D unresolved. Trimming shortened V by 0 bases and J by 8 bases, and 7 bases separated the two germline ends. This CDR3 contains 11 residues. In germline, CDR1 is GTSNPN, CDR2 SVGIG (reference sequence).

V gene TRBV9 combines with J gene TRBJ2-5, with D perhaps TRBD2 (6 bases). V lost 0 bases and J 4 bases, leaving 10 bases between the germline ends. The CDR3 contains 14 residues. Looked up from germline, CDR1 is SGDLS and CDR2 is YYNGEE. The CDR3 loop is CASSVVGAGETQYF. In DNA, the CDR3 is TGTGCCAGCAGCGTAGTCGGAGCGGGAGAGACCCAGTACTTC.

This chain joins TRBV28 and TRBJ1-5; 8 nucleotides align to TRBD1. Germline CDR1 is MDHEN and CDR2 is SYDVKM. The CDR3 totals 13 residues. V dropped 8 bases and J dropped 5; count of bases not matched to a gene: 5. CDR3 nucleotide sequence: TGTGCCAGCGACAGGGGCCTTTATCAGCCCCAGCATTTT. This encodes CASDRGLYQPQHF.

This clone is a singleton in its sample. The V gene is TRBV5-4, the J gene TRBJ2-2; 7 positions match TRBD2. Trimming took 4 bases from V and 6 from J; bases not matched to a gene: 12. CDR3 length: 16 residues. Germline V CDR1 and CDR2: SGHNT, YYREEE (reference sequence). CDR3 region: CASSTPGGGSAGELFF. As DNA, the CDR3 is TGTGCCAGCAGCACCCCGGGGGGAGGGTCAGCCGGGGAGCTGTTTTTT.

The chain joins TRBV3-1 (or the pseudogene TRBV3-2) to TRBJ2-5, with TRBD2 matching over 10 bases. The ends lost 6 bases at V and 5 bases at J; junction bases unmatched: 12. This CDR3 contains 16 residues. Germline V gene lookup returns CDR1 LGHDT and CDR2 YNNKEL (reference sequence). CDR3 nucleotide sequence: TGTGCCAGCAGTACCACGAGCGGGGGGGCCAGCGAGACCCAGTACTTC. As protein: CASSTTSGGASETQYF.

This chain joins TRBV19 and TRBJ2-7; 10 nucleotides align to TRBD2. V was pared by 5 bases and J by 4 bases, with 11 bases of the junction left unmatched. The CDR3 has 16 residues. The germline CDR1 and CDR2 sequences are LNHDA and SQIVND (reference sequence). CDR3 DNA: TGTGCCAGTAGTTATGGGGTAGCGGGAGGTCTGTACGAGCAGTACTTC. As protein: CASSYGVAGGLYEQYF.

The gene calls are TRBV20-1 and TRBJ2-3; D gene ambiguous. CDR3 length: 13 residues. Germline lookup yields CDR1 DFQATT and CDR2 SNEGSKA (reference sequence). The V end was cut by 3 bases, the J end by 3 bases, with 10 bases between. CDR3 DNA: TGCAGTGCTAGTGGCAGCGCTACAGATACGCAGTATTTT. Amino acid sequence: CSASGSATDTQYF.

This clone showed up just a few times. V is TRBV5-4 and J is TRBJ1-6; D gene uncertain. The germline gives CDR1 SGHNT, CDR2 YYREEE (reference sequence). V gave up 3 bases and J gave up 9 bases, with 7 bases separating them. This CDR3 has 12 residues. The CDR3 DNA is TGTGCCAGCAGCTCCGTTAGTTCACCCCTCCACTTT. Protein product: CASSSVSSPLHF. Full variable domain (remainder filled in from reference TRBV5-4 and TRBJ1-6): ETGVTQSPTHLIKTRGQQVTLRCSSQSGHNTVSWYQQALGQGPQFIFQYYREEENGRGNFPPRFSGLQFPNYSSELNVNALELDDSALYLCASSSVSSPLHFGNGTRLTVT.

The chain has TRBV19 and TRBJ2-7, with D perhaps TRBD1 (6 bases). Germline values: CDR1 LNHDA, CDR2 SQIVND (reference sequence). This CDR3 is built from 13 residues. The V end lost 5 bases, the J end lost 1 base, and 9 bases lay between the germline ends. In DNA form, the CDR3 reads TGTGCCAGTAGTGGACAGCATTCCTACGAGCAGTACTTC. Translated, it gives CASSGQHSYEQYF.

This clone was found once. The gene calls are TRBV5-1 and TRBJ2-3, with D unresolved. The germline V gene has CDR1 SGHRS and CDR2 YFSETQ. The CDR3 runs 13 residues. Trimming removed 6 bases at V and 5 bases at J, with 13 bases between. CDR3: CASIPQAGDTQYF. The CDR3 coding sequence is TGCGCCAGCATCCCTCAGGCCGGAGATACGCAGTATTTT.

This chain joins TRBV21-1 and TRBJ2-3; TRBD2 is the table's D call, not checked against the DNA. TRBV21-1 is a known pseudogene. The CDR3 runs 18 residues. The CDR3 DNA follows: TGTGCCAGCAGCAAAGTTGGGAGCGGGAGGGCGTGCTTAGGTACGCAGTATTTT. It translates to CASSKVGSGRACLGTQYF.